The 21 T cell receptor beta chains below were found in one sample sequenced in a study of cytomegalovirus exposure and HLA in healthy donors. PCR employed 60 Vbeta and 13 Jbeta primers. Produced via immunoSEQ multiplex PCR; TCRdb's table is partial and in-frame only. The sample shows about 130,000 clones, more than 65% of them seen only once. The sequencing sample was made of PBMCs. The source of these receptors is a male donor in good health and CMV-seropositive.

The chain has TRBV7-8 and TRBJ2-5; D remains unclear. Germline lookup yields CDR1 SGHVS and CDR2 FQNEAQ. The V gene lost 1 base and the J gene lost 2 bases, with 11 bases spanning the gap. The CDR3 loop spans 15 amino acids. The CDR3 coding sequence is TGTGCCAGCAGCTTAGGGCAGAGGCTTCAAGAGACCCAGTACTTC. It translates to CASSLGQRLQETQYF. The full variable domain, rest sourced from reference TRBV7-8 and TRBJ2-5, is GAGVSQSPRYKVAKRGQDVALRCDPISGHVSLFWYQQALGQGPEFLTYFQNEAQLDKSGLPSDRFFAERPEGSVSTLKIQRTQQEDSAVYLCASSLGQRLQETQYFGPGTRLLVL.

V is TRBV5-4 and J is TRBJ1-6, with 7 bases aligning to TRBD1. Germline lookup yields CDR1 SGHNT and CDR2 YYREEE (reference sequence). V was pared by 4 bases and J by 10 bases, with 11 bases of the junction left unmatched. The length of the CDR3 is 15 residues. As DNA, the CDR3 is TGTGCCAGCAGCACCGGACAGGCCTCCGGGTCACCCCTCCACTTT. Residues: CASSTGQASGSPLHF. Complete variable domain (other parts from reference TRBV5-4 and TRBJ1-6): ETGVTQSPTHLIKTRGQQVTLRCSSQSGHNTVSWYQQALGQGPQFIFQYYREEENGRGNFPPRFSGLQFPNYSSELNVNALELDDSALYLCASSTGQASGSPLHFGNGTRLTVT.

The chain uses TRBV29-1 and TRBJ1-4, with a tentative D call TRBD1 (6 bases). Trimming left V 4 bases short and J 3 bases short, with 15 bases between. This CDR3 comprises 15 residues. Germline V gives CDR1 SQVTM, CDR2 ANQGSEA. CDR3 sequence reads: CSVGTGRGANEKLFF. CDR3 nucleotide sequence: TGCAGCGTTGGAACAGGGCGTGGGGCTAATGAAAAACTGTTTTTT. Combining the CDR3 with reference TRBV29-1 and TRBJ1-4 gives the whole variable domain SAVISQKPSRDICQRGTSLTIQCQVDSQVTMMFWYRQQPGQSLTLIATANQGSEATYESGFVIDKFPISRPNLTFSTLTVSNMSPEDSSIYLCSVGTGRGANEKLFFGSGTQLSVL.

The CDR3 DNA reads as TGTGCCAGCAGTGAAGAGGGGACTAGCGGAACCTACGAGCAGTACTTC. It yields the protein CASSEEGTSGTYEQYF. The chain is built from TRBV2 and TRBJ2-7; 11 positions match TRBD2. In germline, CDR1 is SNHLY, CDR2 FYNNEI. With V trimmed by 1 base and J by 2 bases, 4 bases remained unmatched. This CDR3 contains 16 residues.

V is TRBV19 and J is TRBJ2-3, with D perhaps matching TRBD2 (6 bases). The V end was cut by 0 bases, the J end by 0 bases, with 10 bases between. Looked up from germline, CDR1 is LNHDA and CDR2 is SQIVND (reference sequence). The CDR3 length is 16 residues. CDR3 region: CASSIDSGTSTDTQYF. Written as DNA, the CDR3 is TGTGCCAGTAGTATAGACTCCGGGACTAGCACAGATACGCAGTATTTT.

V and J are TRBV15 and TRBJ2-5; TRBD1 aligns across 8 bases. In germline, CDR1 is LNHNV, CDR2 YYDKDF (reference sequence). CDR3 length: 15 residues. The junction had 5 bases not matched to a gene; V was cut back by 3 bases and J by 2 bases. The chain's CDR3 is CATSSDRGMQETQYF. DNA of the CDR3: TGTGCCACCAGCAGTGACAGGGGAATGCAAGAGACCCAGTACTTC.

The CDR3 sequence is CASSPGGQTDTQYF. The CDR3 DNA reads TGCGCCAGCAGTCCGGGGGGGCAAACAGATACGCAGTATTTT. The chain is built from TRBV5-1 and TRBJ2-3, with TRBD2 identical over 8 bases. From germline, CDR1 is SGHRS and CDR2 YFSETQ. J gave up 3 bases and V 5 bases, and 5 bases lay outside the gene matches. The CDR3 spans 14 residues.

The CDR3 reads CASRTSGRSDTQYF. CDR3 nucleotide sequence: TGTGCCAGCAGGACTAGCGGGAGGTCAGATACGCAGTATTTT. The rearrangement uses TRBV6-5 and TRBJ2-3, with TRBD2 matching 13 bases. This CDR3 is 14 amino acids long. Germline trimming cut 6 bases from V and 4 bases from J; bases unmatched to any gene: 1. The germline CDR1 and CDR2 sequences are MNHEY and SVGAGI.

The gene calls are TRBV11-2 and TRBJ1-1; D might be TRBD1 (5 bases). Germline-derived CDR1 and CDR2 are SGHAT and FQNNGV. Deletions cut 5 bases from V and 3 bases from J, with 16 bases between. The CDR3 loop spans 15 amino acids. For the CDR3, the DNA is TGTGCCAGCAGCCCCCGCGGGGCTATTTACACTGAAGCTTTCTTT. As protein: CASSPRGAIYTEAFF.

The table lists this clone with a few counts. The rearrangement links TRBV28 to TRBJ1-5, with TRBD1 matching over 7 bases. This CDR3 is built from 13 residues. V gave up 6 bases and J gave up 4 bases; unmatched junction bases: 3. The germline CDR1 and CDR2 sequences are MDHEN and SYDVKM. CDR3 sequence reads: CASRIQGNQPQHF. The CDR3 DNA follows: TGTGCCAGCAGGATACAGGGGAATCAGCCCCAGCATTTT.

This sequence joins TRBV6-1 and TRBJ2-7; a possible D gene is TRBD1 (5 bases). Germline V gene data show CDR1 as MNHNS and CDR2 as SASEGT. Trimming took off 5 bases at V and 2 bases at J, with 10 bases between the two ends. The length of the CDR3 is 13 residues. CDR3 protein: CASSPRQTYEQYF. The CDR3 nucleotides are TGTGCCAGCAGTCCCCGACAGACCTACGAGCAGTACTTC.

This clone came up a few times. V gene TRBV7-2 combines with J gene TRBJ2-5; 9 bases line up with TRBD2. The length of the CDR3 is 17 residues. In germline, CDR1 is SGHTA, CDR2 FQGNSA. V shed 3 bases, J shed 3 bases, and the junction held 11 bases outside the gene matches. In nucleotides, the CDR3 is TGTGCCAGCAGCTTCCAGGTCAGGGTAGCGGGGGAAGAGACCCAGTACTTC. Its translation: CASSFQVRVAGEETQYF.

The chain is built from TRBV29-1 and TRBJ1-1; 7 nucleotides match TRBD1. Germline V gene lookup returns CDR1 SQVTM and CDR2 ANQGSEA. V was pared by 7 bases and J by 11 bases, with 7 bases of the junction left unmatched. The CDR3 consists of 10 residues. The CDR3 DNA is TGCAGCGCAACGGACAGGAGGGCTTTCTTT. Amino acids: CSATDRRAFF.

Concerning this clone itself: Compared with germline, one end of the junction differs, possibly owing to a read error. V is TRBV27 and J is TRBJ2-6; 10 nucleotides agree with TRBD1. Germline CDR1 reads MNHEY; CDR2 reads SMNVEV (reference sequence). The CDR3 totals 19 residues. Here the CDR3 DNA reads TGTGCCAGCAGTGGGGACAGGGGAAGGAGGCTCAGTGGGGCCAACGGCCTGACTTTC. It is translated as CASSGDRGRRLSGANGLTF. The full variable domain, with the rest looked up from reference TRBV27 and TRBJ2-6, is EAQVTQNPRYLITVTGKKLTVTCSQNMNHEYMSWYRQDPGLGLRQIYYSMNVEVTDKGDVPEGYKVSRKEKRNFPLILESPSPNQTSLYFCASSGDRGRRLSGANGLTFGAGSRLTVL.

CDR3 nucleotide sequence: TGTGCCAGCAGTGGGGCTTATGATCAGCCCCAGCATTTT. The encoded protein is CASSGAYDQPQHF. The chain is built from TRBV28 and TRBJ1-5, with a weak D call TRBD1 (5 bases). Germline-derived CDR1 and CDR2 are MDHEN and SYDVKM. The CDR3 contains 13 residues. Trimming shortened V by 5 bases and J by 5 bases, and 10 bases separated the two germline ends.

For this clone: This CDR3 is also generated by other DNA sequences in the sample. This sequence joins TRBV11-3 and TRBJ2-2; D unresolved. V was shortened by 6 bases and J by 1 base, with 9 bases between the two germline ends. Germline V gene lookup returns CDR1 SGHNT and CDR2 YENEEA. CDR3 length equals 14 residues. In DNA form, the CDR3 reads TGTGCCAGCAGGCTGACTGGGAACACCGGGGAGCTGTTTTTT. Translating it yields CASRLTGNTGELFF. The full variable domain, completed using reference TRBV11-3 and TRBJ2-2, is EAGVVQSPRYKIIEKKQPVAFWCNPISGHNTLYWYLQNLGQGPELLIRYENEEAVDDSQLPKDRFSAERLKGVDSTLKIQPAELGDSAVYLCASRLTGNTGELFFGEGSRLTVL.

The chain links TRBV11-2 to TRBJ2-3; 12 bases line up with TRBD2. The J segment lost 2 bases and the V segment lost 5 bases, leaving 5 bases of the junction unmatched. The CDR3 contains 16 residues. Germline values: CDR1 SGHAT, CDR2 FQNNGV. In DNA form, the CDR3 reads TGTGCCAGCAGCCCTAGGACTAGCGGGGACACAGATACGCAGTATTTT. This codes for CASSPRTSGDTDTQYF.

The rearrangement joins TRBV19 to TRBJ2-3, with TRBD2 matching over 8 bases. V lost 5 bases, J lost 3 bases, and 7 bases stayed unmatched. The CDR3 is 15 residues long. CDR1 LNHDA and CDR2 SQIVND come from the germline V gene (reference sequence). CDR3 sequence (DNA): TGTGCCAGTAGTCCCCGGGAGGGGAGGACAGATACGCAGTATTTT. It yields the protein CASSPREGRTDTQYF. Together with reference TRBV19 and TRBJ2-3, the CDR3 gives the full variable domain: DGGITQSPKYLFRKEGQNVTLSCEQNLNHDAMYWYRQDPGQGLRLIYYSQIVNDFQKGDIAEGYSVSREKKESFPLTVTSAQKNPTAFYLCASSPREGRTDTQYFGPGTRLTVL.

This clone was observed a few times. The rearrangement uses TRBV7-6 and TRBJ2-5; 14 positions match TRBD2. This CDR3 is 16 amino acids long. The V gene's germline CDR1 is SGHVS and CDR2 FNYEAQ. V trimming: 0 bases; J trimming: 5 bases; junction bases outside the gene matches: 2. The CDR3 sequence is CASSLARTSGGETQYF. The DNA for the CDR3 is TGTGCCAGCAGCTTAGCGAGGACTAGCGGGGGGGAGACCCAGTACTTC.

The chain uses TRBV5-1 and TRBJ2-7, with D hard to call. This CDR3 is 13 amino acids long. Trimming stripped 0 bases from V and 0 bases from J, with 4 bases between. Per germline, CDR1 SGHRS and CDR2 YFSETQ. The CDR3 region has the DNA TGCGCCAGCAGCTTGGCGAGCTCCTACGAGCAGTACTTC. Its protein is CASSLASSYEQYF. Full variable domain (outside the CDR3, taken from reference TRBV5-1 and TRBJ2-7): KAGVTQTPRYLIKTRGQQVTLSCSPISGHRSVSWYQQTPGQGLQFLFEYFSETQRNKGNFPGRFSGRQFSNSRSEMNVSTLELGDSALYLCASSLASSYEQYFGPGTRLTVT.

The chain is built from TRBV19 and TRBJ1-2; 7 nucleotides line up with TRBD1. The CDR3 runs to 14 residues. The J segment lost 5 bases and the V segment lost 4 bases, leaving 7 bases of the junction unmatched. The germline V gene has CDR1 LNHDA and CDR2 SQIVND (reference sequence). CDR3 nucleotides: TGTGCCAGTAGTACCGGGACAGCCGTATATGGCTACACCTTC. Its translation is CASSTGTAVYGYTF.